This record looks at one T cell receptor (beta chain) sequence and its context. Its antigen remains unknown. The primer mix covered 54 TRBV segments and 13 TRBJ segments. The assay was immunoSEQ multiplex PCR, and TCRdb's table has in-frame clones only and misses some. This sample has tens of thousands of clones, with around three quarters found just once. The data belong to a study of T cell repertoires and HLA-DP antigens. Study-level findings and limits: Against one allele, clones undetected before culture averaged approximately 35%; against the other, 50.6%.

Deletions cut 6 bases from V and 5 bases from J, with 13 bases between. Germline loops: CDR1 SNHLY, CDR2 FYNNEI. CDR3 size: 14 residues. The V and J genes are TRBV2 and TRBJ2-2, with a possible D match to TRBD1 (6 bases). Sequenced input: CD4+ T cells from PBMCs. The source is a man between 60 and 70 years old in good health and CMV-seronegative. The CDR3 DNA reads as TGTGCCAGCAGAACAGGGACACGGACCGGGGAGCTGTTTTTT. It specifies CASRTGTRTGELFF.